A selection of T cell receptor beta chains follows, all from one sample in a study of blood T cell repertoires in COVID-19. Here immunoSEQ multiplex PCR was the method, and the copy in TCRdb shows in-frame clones only, minus some. In the table there are 300,000 to 400,000 clones, around 90% of which are singletons. The source material was PBMCs or T cells enriched from blood (not recorded which). These receptors were obtained from a man aged 55 to 70 who had recovered from COVID-19. Each CDR3 is given with its conserved first and last residue. A D gene is named only where the DNA matches it firmly. Not every row has a clone size; where given, it reads once, few, many or a size class.

v_call	clone_size	j_call	d_call	cdr3_aa	cdr3_nt
TRBV6-1	NA	TRBJ2-4	TRBD2	CASSERTSGSSKNIQYF	TGTGCCAGCAGTGAAAGGACTAGCGGGAGTTCCAAAAACATTCAGTACTTC
TRBV10-2	NA	TRBJ2-2	TRBD2	CASNSGSNTGELFF	TGCGCCAGCAATAGCGGGAGTAACACCGGGGAGCTGTTTTTT
TRBV11-3	NA	TRBJ2-7	NA	CASSLDRESEQYF	TGTGCCAGCAGCTTAGATCGAGAGAGCGAGCAGTACTTC
TRBV19	NA	TRBJ1-3	NA	CASSIGSVVISGNTIYF	TGTGCCAGTAGTATAGGCAGCGTGGTGATCTCTGGAAACACCATATATTTT
TRBV19	NA	TRBJ2-1	TRBD2	CASSPRGLAGGGEQFF	TGTGCCAGTAGTCCCCGGGGGCTAGCGGGAGGAGGTGAGCAGTTCTTC
TRBV25-1	NA	TRBJ1-4	TRBD1	CASLGQGLFEKLFF	TGTGCCAGCTTAGGACAGGGGCTTTTCGAAAAACTGTTTTTT
TRBV4-2	NA	TRBJ1-2	NA	CASSPGGREWSGYTF	TGTGCCAGCAGCCCTGGGGGCAGGGAGTGGTCTGGCTACACCTTC
TRBV7-9	NA	TRBJ1-1	TRBD1	CASSLTSTGRAFF	TGTGCCAGCAGCTTGACCTCGACAGGGAGAGCTTTCTTT
TRBV3-1/TRBV3-2	NA	TRBJ2-1	NA	CASSHGGPIADEQFF	TGTGCCAGCAGCCATGGCGGTCCAATCGCCGATGAGCAGTTCTTC
TRBV18	once	TRBJ1-5	TRBD1	CASSPSGTGNQPQHF	TGTGCCAGCTCCCCGTCCGGGACAGGGAATCAGCCCCAGCATTTT
TRBV6-5	NA	TRBJ1-5	NA	CASKPDRSNQPQHF	TGTGCCAGCAAACCGGACAGATCCAATCAGCCCCAGCATTTT
TRBV27	few	TRBJ1-5	NA	CASSLFSYSNQPQHF	TGTGCCAGCAGTTTATTCAGTTATAGCAATCAGCCCCAGCATTTT
TRBV7-9	many	TRBJ1-5	NA	CASSFGGSRLQPQHF	TGTGCCAGCAGCTTCGGGGGAAGCAGGTTGCAGCCCCAGCATTTT
TRBV4-2	NA	TRBJ2-7	NA	CASSQDDGLAWAYEQYF	TGTGCCAGCAGCCAAGATGATGGCCTAGCGTGGGCCTACGAGCAGTACTTC
TRBV27	NA	TRBJ1-4	TRBD1	CASSPHPGGEKLFF	TGTGCCAGCAGTCCCCATCCAGGGGGTGAAAAACTGTTTTTT
TRBV5-1	many	TRBJ2-2	TRBD2	CASSLRLASSGELFF	TGCGCCAGCAGCTTGCGACTAGCGTCTTCCGGGGAGCTGTTTTTT
TRBV2	NA	TRBJ2-2	TRBD2	CASTGLVNTGELFF	TGTGCCAGCACTGGACTAGTGAACACCGGGGAGCTGTTTTTT
TRBV9	NA	TRBJ1-4	NA	CASSAQSSQTITTNEKLFF	TGTGCCAGCAGCGCTCAGTCGTCCCAGACTATCACAACTAATGAAAAACTGTTTTTT
TRBV5-1	few	TRBJ1-2	TRBD1	CASSEPGQAYGYTF	TGCGCCAGCAGCGAACCGGGACAGGCCTATGGCTACACCTTC
TRBV3-1/TRBV3-2	NA	TRBJ1-1	NA	CASSATPGNTEAFF	TGTGCCAGCAGCGCAACCCCGGGGAACACTGAAGCTTTCTTT
TRBV9	NA	TRBJ2-7	TRBD1	CASSVATGGLYEQYF	TGTGCCAGCAGCGTAGCTACAGGGGGACTCTACGAGCAGTACTTC
TRBV2	few	TRBJ1-6	NA	CASKVLRSGEDSPLHF	TGTGCCAGCAAGGTTCTCCGGTCCGGGGAGGATTCACCCCTCCACTTT
TRBV20-1	few	TRBJ1-2	NA	CSASEKGLNYGYTF	TGCAGTGCTAGTGAAAAGGGACTTAACTATGGCTACACCTTC
TRBV11-2	once	TRBJ2-4	NA	CASSLGLAPLAKNIQYF	TGTGCCAGCAGCTTAGGGTTGGCACCGCTAGCCAAAAACATTCAGTACTTC
TRBV25-1	NA	TRBJ1-3	NA	CASSERYSLSGNTIYF	TGTGCCAGCAGTGAACGGTACTCCCTCTCTGGAAACACCATATATTTT
TRBV6-1	NA	TRBJ1-2	TRBD1	CASSEVRTGYGYTF	TGTGCCAGCAGTGAAGTAAGGACAGGTTATGGCTACACCTTC
TRBV11-1	NA	TRBJ1-3	NA	CASSAATQTGNTIYF	TGTGCCAGCAGCGCGGCCACGCAAACTGGAAACACCATATATTTT
TRBV3-1/TRBV3-2	few	TRBJ1-5	NA	CASSEGTKYSNQPQHF	TGTGCCAGCTCGGAGGGGACTAAGTATAGCAATCAGCCCCAGCATTTT
TRBV6-6	few	TRBJ1-4	NA	CASEGGGFGEKLFF	TGTGCCAGCGAGGGAGGTGGGTTTGGAGAAAAACTGTTTTTT
TRBV7-3	NA	TRBJ2-1	TRBD2	CASSLVSGSSYNEQFF	TGTGCCAGCAGCTTAGTGAGCGGGAGCTCCTACAATGAGCAGTTCTTC
TRBV10-2	NA	TRBJ1-5	NA	CASSVGVNQPQHF	TGCGCCAGCAGTGTCGGGGTCAATCAGCCCCAGCATTTT
TRBV29-1	NA	TRBJ2-5	TRBD2	CSFREGGETRYF	TGCAGCTTTCGGGAGGGGGGCGAGACCCGGTACTTC
TRBV5-8	NA	TRBJ1-6	NA	CASSLELSGGNSPLHF	TGTGCCAGCAGCTTGGAACTAAGTGGAGGCAATTCACCCCTCCACTTT
TRBV7-9	NA	TRBJ1-1	TRBD1	CASSQGQGNTEAFF	TGTGCCAGCAGCCAGGGACAGGGGAACACTGAAGCTTTCTTT
TRBV11-2	NA	TRBJ2-1	TRBD2	CASSLVRRASGGTNEQFF	TGTGCCAGCAGCTTAGTTCGGAGGGCTAGCGGGGGGACCAATGAGCAGTTCTTC